A selection of T cell receptor beta chains follows, all from one sample in a study of blood T cells in healthy people across ages. TCRdb itself ran the 5' RACE reads through MiXCR, one entry per CDR3 protein. The data contain fewer than 650,000 distinct CDR3 sequences, around 27% of them singletons. Separately, the same data were catalogued under a study of T cells of mothers and their children.

Sequencing input: blood. These receptors were taken from a boy younger than 10 in good health. Each CDR3 is given with its conserved first and last residue. A D gene is named only where the DNA matches it firmly. Only part of the rows carry a size: once, few, many, or a class if the clone is expanded.

d_call j_call clone_size v_call cdr3_length cdr3_nt cdr3_aa
- TRBJ1-5 - TRBV6-9 15 TGTGCCAGCAAGGGTACCCTCGCGGGAAATCAGCCCCAGCATTTT CASKGTLAGNQPQHF
TRBD1 TRBJ2-3 few TRBV12-3/TRBV12-4 17 TGTGCCAGCAGTTTATCCCCTCCGGGACAGTACACAGATACGCAGTATTTT CASSLSPPGQYTDTQYF
TRBD1 TRBJ1-1 - TRBV29-1 14 TGCAGCGTGGGACAGGGTGGGGTTGGGACTGAAGCTTTCTTT CSVGQGGVGTEAFF
- TRBJ2-3 few TRBV6-2/TRBV6-3 11 TGTGCCTCGGGACTCCGGGATACGCAGTATTTT CASGLRDTQYF
TRBD1 TRBJ1-5 many TRBV28 15 TGTGCCAGCAGTTTACGGGACAGTCTGAATCAGCCCCAGCATTTT CASSLRDSLNQPQHF
TRBD1 TRBJ1-5 few TRBV29-1 14 TGCAGCGTTGCCGAGGGGACAGGGTATCAGCCCCAGCATTTT CSVAEGTGYQPQHF
- TRBJ2-7 few TRBV6-5 13 TGTGCCAGCAGTTACTCGGGGGACTACGAGCAGTACTTC CASSYSGDYEQYF
TRBD1 TRBJ2-2 - TRBV5-1 13 TGCGCCAGCAGCTGGGACAGCCCCGGGGAGCTGTTTTTT CASSWDSPGELFF
- TRBJ2-7 few TRBV7-2 17 TGTGCCAGCAGCTTAACAACAGGTCCGGGTTATAGCTACGAGCAGTACTTC CASSLTTGPGYSYEQYF
TRBD1 TRBJ2-7 few TRBV6-5 14 TGTGCCAGCAGTACAGGGGGCGCAATCTACGAGCAGTACTTC CASSTGGAIYEQYF
- TRBJ2-7 few TRBV4-1 14 TGCGCCAGCAGCCAGTTCGGTCGGGGAACCGAGCAGTACTTC CASSQFGRGTEQYF
- TRBJ1-2 few TRBV7-8 13 TGTGCCAGCAGCCGGACAGAACTTTATGGCTACACCTTC CASSRTELYGYTF
- TRBJ2-7 - TRBV3-1 12 TGTGCCAGCAGCCATACCACCTACGAGCAGTACTTC CASSHTTYEQYF
TRBD1 TRBJ2-3 once TRBV29-1 14 TGCAGCGTTGGGGGACAGGGGTTCACAGATACGCAGTATTTT CSVGGQGFTDTQYF
- TRBJ2-5 few TRBV29-1 14 TGCAGCGTCCCCGGAACTAGCTTCCAAGAGACCCAGTACTTC CSVPGTSFQETQYF
- TRBJ2-6 - TRBV9 16 TGTGCCAGCAGCCCCCACCAGGCCTCTGGGGCCAACGTCCTGACTTTC CASSPHQASGANVLTF
- TRBJ2-1 - TRBV3-1 14 TGTGCCAGCAGTCTAGGGGGGGAGGTTTTTGAGCAGTTCTTC CASSLGGEVFEQFF
TRBD1 TRBJ1-2 - TRBV7-2 15 TGTGCCAGCAGCCCAAGTAGTGGGACAGCCTATGGCTACACCTTC CASSPSSGTAYGYTF
- TRBJ2-5 - TRBV4-2 15 TGTGCCAGCAGCCAAGGGTCCCTAGGAAAGGAGACCCAGTACTTC CASSQGSLGKETQYF